These 13 T cell receptor beta chains were all obtained from the same sample, sequenced in a study of blood T cell repertoires in COVID-19. The assay was immunoSEQ multiplex PCR, and TCRdb's table has in-frame clones only and misses some. The top ten clones hold around 3.6% of a sample with fewer than 200,000 clones, around 83% of them seen once. The material sequenced was PBMCs or T cells enriched from blood (not recorded which). Receptors were obtained from a woman between 50 and 59 years old in a cohort exposed to, infected with or recovered from COVID-19 (not recorded which).

This rearrangement joins TRBV11-1 to TRBJ2-1; the D gene is possibly TRBD1 (6 bases). In germline, CDR1 is SGHAT, CDR2 FQDESV (reference sequence). V lost 1 base and J 1 base, leaving 8 bases between the germline ends. The CDR3 is made up of 15 amino acids. CDR3 DNA: TGTGCCAGCAGCTTAGGGCAGGGGTCCTACAATGAGCAGTTCTTC. This codes for CASSLGQGSYNEQFF.

The rearrangement links TRBV9 to TRBJ2-5, with D possibly being TRBD1 (5 bases). Germline assignment: CDR1 SGDLS and CDR2 YYNGEE. Trimming removed 4 bases at V and 0 bases at J, with 19 bases between. The CDR3 has 17 residues. CDR3 in amino acids: CASSPRAGATYQETQYF. The CDR3 DNA reads TGTGCCAGCAGCCCCCGTGCTGGGGCTACGTACCAAGAGACCCAGTACTTC.

The chain couples TRBV27 to TRBJ2-3, with TRBD1 matching 7 bases. Germline trimming cut 7 bases from V and 0 bases from J; bases unmatched to any gene: 7. The CDR3 has 15 amino acids. The germline V gene has CDR1 MNHEY and CDR2 SMNVEV (reference sequence). The CDR3 sequence: CASKRGPSSTDTQYF. The CDR3 DNA follows: TGTGCCAGCAAGAGGGGGCCTTCTAGCACAGATACGCAGTATTTT.

The V and J genes are TRBV19 and TRBJ2-7; 9 bases agree with TRBD1. V shed 4 bases and J 4 bases; nucleotides not matched to a gene: 5. Per germline, CDR1 LNHDA and CDR2 SQIVND (reference sequence). The CDR3 has 14 residues. Here the CDR3 DNA reads TGTGCCAGTAGTAGCCCGGGACAGGGATACGAGCAGTACTTC. It encodes CASSSPGQGYEQYF.

This clone has just a few counts. This chain connects TRBV28 to TRBJ1-6; 10 positions match TRBD1. V lost 7 bases, J lost 9 bases, and 9 bases stayed unmatched. There are 15 residues in the CDR3. Germline V lookup: CDR1 MDHEN, CDR2 SYDVKM. The CDR3 sequence: CASTDDRGRISPLHF. In nucleotides, the CDR3 is TGTGCCAGCACAGACGACAGGGGGCGAATTTCACCCCTCCACTTT.

The chain uses TRBV12-3 or TRBV12-4 and TRBJ1-4; 8 bases line up with TRBD1. J was trimmed by 7 bases and V by 7 bases; bases with no gene match: 5. The length of the CDR3 is 13 residues. CDR3 residues: CASTRTGFEKLFF. Here the CDR3 DNA reads TGTGCCAGCACCCGGACAGGGTTTGAAAAACTGTTTTTT.

V gene TRBV21-1 combines with J gene TRBJ2-1; the D call in the table, TRBD2, was not verified against the DNA. TRBV21-1 is reported as a pseudogene. This CDR3 region has 17 residues. The CDR3 spells CASSKDPEERDINEQFF. The CDR3 nucleotides read TGTGCCAGCAGCAAAGACCCCGAGGAGCGGGACATAAATGAGCAGTTCTTC.

The rearrangement uses TRBV6-6 and TRBJ2-7; 7 nucleotides line up with TRBD1. CDR1 is MNHNY and CDR2 is SVGAGI in the germline V gene (reference sequence). CDR3 size: 14 residues. The V segment lost 2 bases and the J segment 1 base; nucleotides outside the gene matches: 2. CDR3 bases: TGTGCCAGCAGTTACAGGGGGCGTTCCTACGAGCAGTACTTC. Encoded protein: CASSYRGRSYEQYF.

This rearrangement joins TRBV10-3 to TRBJ2-2, with D tentatively TRBD2 (5 bases). V dropped 4 bases and J dropped 7 bases, with 10 bases sitting between them. The CDR3 covers 13 residues. Germline lookup yields CDR1 ENHRY and CDR2 SYGVKD. CDR3 loop: CAISVSRGGELFF. Written as DNA, the CDR3 is TGTGCCATCAGTGTCTCCCGGGGCGGGGAGCTGTTTTTT.

The chain employs TRBV4-1 and TRBJ1-5; D uncertain. Germline CDR1 reads MGHRA; CDR2 reads YSYEKL. The CDR3 sequence is 16 residues long. Trimming pared 0 bases from V and 8 bases from J, leaving 17 bases between. The DNA of the CDR3 is TGCGCCAGCAGCCAAGAACCCGGTGCCCTGGTTGAGCCCCAGCATTTT. This encodes CASSQEPGALVEPQHF.

The chain employs TRBV20-1 and TRBJ2-2, with 9 bases lining up with TRBD2. The CDR3 runs 17 residues. Per the germline V gene, CDR1 is DFQATT and CDR2 is SNEGSKA (reference sequence). V trimming: 3 bases; J trimming: 4 bases; junction bases outside the gene matches: 12. The CDR3 reads CSASRLAGPWGTGELFF. The CDR3 DNA is TGCAGTGCTAGTCGGCTAGCGGGGCCCTGGGGCACCGGGGAGCTGTTTTTT.

This chain links TRBV2 with TRBJ2-5, with D tentatively TRBD2 (6 bases). V was pared by 3 bases and J by 4 bases, with 18 bases between. The germline V gene has CDR1 SNHLY and CDR2 FYNNEI. The CDR3 loop spans 16 amino acids. In nucleotides, the CDR3 is TGTGCCAGCAGTGATTTGAGGGAGGAGGTCGGAGAGACCCAGTACTTC. This translates into CASSDLREEVGETQYF.

The J gene is TRBJ2-3, the V gene TRBV7-9, with TRBD2 matching over 9 bases. The V gene's germline CDR1 is SEHNR and CDR2 FQNEAQ (reference sequence). The V and J ends lost 5 bases and 1 base, in that order; junction bases with no gene match: 7. There are 16 residues in the CDR3. In DNA form, the CDR3 reads TGTGCCAGCAGCCTACTAGCGGGCGTCCGCACAGATACGCAGTATTTT. This gives the protein CASSLLAGVRTDTQYF. The whole variable domain, remainder taken from reference TRBV7-9 and TRBJ2-3, is DTGVSQNPRHKITKRGQNVTFRCDPISEHNRLYWYRQTLGQGPEFLTYFQNEAQLEKSRLLSDRFSAERPKGSFSTLEIQRTEQGDSAMYLCASSLLAGVRTDTQYFGPGTRLTVL.